Sequencing of this TCR beta chain was carried out in a study of blood T cell repertoires in COVID-19. This clone was picked up one time. Here immunoSEQ multiplex PCR was the method, and the copy in TCRdb shows in-frame clones only, minus some. The sample carries approximately 340,000 clones, about four fifths recorded once. Germline V gives CDR1 SGDLS, CDR2 YYNGEE. J gave up 5 bases and V 10 bases, and 5 bases lay outside the gene matches. The length of the CDR3 is 13 residues. This TCR was sampled from a man aged 25-40 years with active or convalescent COVID-19. Sequencing input: peripheral blood. The chain combines TRBV9 with TRBJ2-2, with TRBD1 matching over 10 bases. The CDR3 sequence is CASGTGVTGELFF. In DNA form, the CDR3 reads TGTGCCTCTGGGACAGGGGTTACCGGGGAGCTGTTTTTT.